This TCR beta chain came from a study of cytomegalovirus exposure and HLA in healthy donors. The sample holds a few counts of this clone. The antigen is unknown. CDR3 size: 15 residues. Germline V gene sequence: CDR1 MNHNS, CDR2 SASEGT. Trimming stripped 8 bases from V and 3 bases from J, with 20 bases between. General study findings and limits: Specificity for CMV antigens was confirmed in vitro for three of the CMV-associated chains.

This PCR relied on a set of 60 Vbeta primers and 13 Jbeta primers. Sequencing used immunoSEQ multiplex PCR; TCRdb keeps in-frame clones, though not all of them. The table lists 110,000 to 150,000 clones, over 55% of them singletons. This receptor was identified in a man aged 35 to 55 in good health and CMV-seronegative. V and J are TRBV6-1 and TRBJ2-7; TRBD2 might be the D (6 bases). Sequenced input: PBMCs. The CDR3 loop reads CASRRESYDYYEQYF. CDR3 coding DNA: TGTGCCAGCCGGAGGGAATCATACGATTACTACGAGCAGTACTTC.